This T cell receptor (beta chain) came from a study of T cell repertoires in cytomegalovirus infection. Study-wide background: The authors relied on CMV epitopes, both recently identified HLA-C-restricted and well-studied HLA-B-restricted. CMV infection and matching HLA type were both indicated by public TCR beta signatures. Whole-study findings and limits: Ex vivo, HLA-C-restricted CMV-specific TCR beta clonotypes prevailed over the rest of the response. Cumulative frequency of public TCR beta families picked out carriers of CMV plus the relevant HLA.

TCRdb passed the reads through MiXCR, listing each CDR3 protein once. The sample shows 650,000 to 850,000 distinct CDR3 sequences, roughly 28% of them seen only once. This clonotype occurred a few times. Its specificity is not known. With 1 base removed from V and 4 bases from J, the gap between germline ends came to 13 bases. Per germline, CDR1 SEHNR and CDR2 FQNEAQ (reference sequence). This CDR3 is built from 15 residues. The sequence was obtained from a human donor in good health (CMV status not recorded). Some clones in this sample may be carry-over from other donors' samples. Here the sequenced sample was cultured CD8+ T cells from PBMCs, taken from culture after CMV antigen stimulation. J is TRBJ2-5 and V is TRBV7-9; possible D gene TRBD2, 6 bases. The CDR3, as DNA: TGTGCCAGCAGCTTAGGGAGGGTATCTCGAGAGACCCAGTACTTC. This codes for CASSLGRVSRETQYF.